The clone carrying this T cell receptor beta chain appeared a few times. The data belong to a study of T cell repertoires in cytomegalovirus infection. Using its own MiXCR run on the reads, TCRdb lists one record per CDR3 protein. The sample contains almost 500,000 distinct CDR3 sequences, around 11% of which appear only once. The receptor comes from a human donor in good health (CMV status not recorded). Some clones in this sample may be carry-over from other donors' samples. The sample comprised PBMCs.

CDR3 DNA sequence: TGTGCCATCAGTGATTTCGGAAGGGACACTGAAGCTTTCTTT. It codes for CAISDFGRDTEAFF. V usage is TRBV10-3 and J usage is TRBJ1-1; D uncertain. The CDR3 loop spans 14 amino acids. Germline loops: CDR1 ENHRY, CDR2 SYGVKD. V gave up 3 bases and J gave up 3 bases, with 11 bases separating them.